These 27 T cell receptor beta chains originate from one sample sequenced in a study of T-cell memory formation after mild COVID-19 (dated by TCRdb to about 2021). Library preparation employed 5' RACE. TCRdb shows the sequencer as Illumina NovaSeq 6000. TCRdb passed the public sequencing reads through fastp at Q25 and MiXCR, retaining productive beta sequences. Rows merge per CDR3 protein into single entries with the most common DNA and genes. Across this sample there are around 160,000 distinct CDR3 sequences, with about 9.9% seen only once. The ten most abundant clones make up 3.5% to 4% of the sample. The sequenced sample was PBMCs or a T cell subset sorted from them (not recorded which). Receptor source: a young man who had mild COVID-19 (a few samples of this study predate the infection). The sample titles of this study are shuffled in the database, so cell type and time point are left out; the donor was told from shared clones.

This clonotype has more than one count but fewer than ten. This chain links TRBV6-5 with TRBJ1-4; D remains ambiguous. In germline, CDR1 is MNHEY, CDR2 SVGAGI. The CDR3 consists of 13 residues. V was trimmed by 5 bases and J by 4 bases, leaving 8 bases between them. The CDR3 DNA reads TGTGCCAGCAGTCACGGACGTAATGAAAAACTGTTTTTT. Amino acids: CASSHGRNEKLFF.

V gene TRBV6-6 combines with J gene TRBJ2-2, with D uncertain. In germline, CDR1 is MNHNY, CDR2 SVGAGI (reference sequence). CDR3 length: 13 residues. The V gene lost 8 bases and the J gene lost 1 base, with 8 bases spanning the gap. The CDR3 protein is CASSVWNTGELFF. The DNA of the CDR3 is TGTGCCAGCTCCGTTTGGAACACCGGGGAGCTGTTTTTT.

This clonotype came up a few times. This chain links TRBV18 with TRBJ2-1, with 9 positions matching TRBD2. The trim removed 3 bases at V and 5 bases at J, leaving 8 bases unmatched. This CDR3 has 16 residues. Germline loops: CDR1 KGHSH, CDR2 LQKENI. Here the CDR3 reads CASSPLSSGVNNEQFF. In DNA form, the CDR3 reads TGTGCCAGCTCACCTCTTTCTAGCGGGGTTAACAATGAGCAGTTCTTC. The full variable domain, in which reference TRBV18 and TRBJ2-1 provide the parts outside the CDR3, is NAGVMQNPRHLVRRRGQEARLRCSPMKGHSHVYWYRQLPEEGLKFMVYLQKENIIDESGMPKERFSAEFPKEGPSILRIQQVVRGDSAAYFCASSPLSSGVNNEQFFGPGTRLTVL.

In this sample, this clonotype turned up a few times. The chain couples TRBV20-1 to TRBJ1-1; no reliable D call. Trimming removed 1 base from V and 6 bases from J, with 15 bases in between. Germline V gene sequence: CDR1 DFQATT, CDR2 SNEGSKA (reference sequence). The CDR3 has 14 amino acids. DNA for the CDR3: TGCAGTGCTAGAGGTTTTAAAGGGCGCGCTGAAGCTTTCTTT. It specifies CSARGFKGRAEAFF.

J is TRBJ2-3 and V is TRBV5-5, with 10 nucleotides matching TRBD2. Trimming at V came to 5 bases and at J to 3 bases, leaving 6 bases not matched to a gene. CDR1 and CDR2 from the germline V gene are SGHKS and YYEKEE (reference sequence). There are 15 residues in the CDR3. The CDR3 is CASRLAGLVTDTQYF. The CDR3 nucleotides are TGTGCCAGCAGACTAGCGGGGCTGGTAACAGATACGCAGTATTTT.

The chain has TRBV19 and TRBJ2-3, with a possible D match to TRBD1 (6 bases). Trimming took off 5 bases at V and 6 bases at J, with 15 bases between the two ends. The germline CDR1 and CDR2 sequences are LNHDA and SQIVND (reference sequence). The CDR3 extends over 14 amino acids. CDR3 amino acids: CASSAGTTRDTQYF. The DNA of the CDR3 is TGTGCCAGTAGTGCCGGGACAACCAGGGATACGCAGTATTTT.

There are a few counts of this clonotype. This chain uses TRBV29-1 with TRBJ1-5, with 7 nucleotides matching TRBD1. There are 14 residues in the CDR3. Losses at the gene ends were 4 bases for V and 3 bases for J; bases not matched to a gene: 6. Germline V gene sequence: CDR1 SQVTM, CDR2 ANQGSEA. CDR3 amino acids: CSVAWDSNNQPQHF. In nucleotides, the CDR3 is TGCAGCGTTGCGTGGGACAGCAACAATCAGCCCCAGCATTTT.

This clonotype was seen more than once but under ten times. The rearrangement uses TRBV5-1 and TRBJ1-2; the D gene is possibly TRBD1 (6 bases). The V end lost 0 bases, the J end lost 6 bases, and 12 bases lay between the germline ends. The CDR3 is 14 amino acids. CDR1 is SGHRS, CDR2 YFSETQ, per germline. The CDR3 nucleotides are TGCGCCAGCAGCTTGGGACAGGCAATGAATGGCTACACCTTC. Translating gives CASSLGQAMNGYTF.

This clonotype appeared many times. The chain links TRBV20-1 to TRBJ2-5; tentative D call: TRBD1 (6 bases). Germline V gives CDR1 DFQATT, CDR2 SNEGSKA (reference sequence). V was shortened by 0 bases and J by 1 base, with 12 bases between the two germline ends. This CDR3 is built from 15 residues. CDR3 DNA: TGCAGTGCTAGAGATCGAGAACAGGGCCAAGAGACCCAGTACTTC. Translated: CSARDREQGQETQYF.

This clonotype was counted many times. The chain is built from TRBV6-2 or TRBV6-3 and TRBJ2-7; D is uncertain. The V end was cut by 5 bases, the J end by 3 bases, with 8 bases between. The CDR3 spans 12 residues. CDR1 is MNHEY and CDR2 is SVGEGT in the germline V gene. The DNA of the CDR3 is TGTGCCAGCAGTAGGATCCTCTACGAGCAGTACTTC. Its protein is CASSRILYEQYF.

This chain connects TRBV10-3 to TRBJ2-5; weak D call: TRBD1 (5 bases). The CDR3 length is 14 residues. Germline CDR1 is ENHRY and CDR2 is SYGVKD. Trimming removed 3 bases from V and 3 bases from J, with 11 bases in between. CDR3 sequence (DNA): TGTGCCATCAGTGATAACTCCAGGGAAGAGACCCAGTACTTC. Residues: CAISDNSREETQYF.

This clonotype was detected ten times or more. The chain couples TRBV18 to TRBJ2-7; the D gene is possibly TRBD2 (6 bases). V shed 4 bases and J shed 5 bases, with 9 bases lying between them. The CDR3 covers 12 residues. Germline values: CDR1 KGHSH, CDR2 LQKENI. CDR3 nucleotides: TGTGCCAGCTCACAGGGGAGGAACGAGCAGTACGTC. Its protein is CASSQGRNEQYV.

The CDR3 DNA follows: TGCAGTGCGGCTGAGGACAGCGGAAACACCATATATTTT. Amino acid sequence: CSAAEDSGNTIYF. The chain employs TRBV20-1 and TRBJ1-3; D may be TRBD1 (6 bases). Germline V gene lookup returns CDR1 DFQATT and CDR2 SNEGSKA (reference sequence). The CDR3 sequence is 13 residues long. The V end lost 6 bases, the J end lost 4 bases, and 13 bases lay between the germline ends.

The chain couples TRBV7-6 to TRBJ2-5; 8 bases line up with TRBD1. Germline V gives CDR1 SGHVS, CDR2 FNYEAQ. The CDR3 totals 14 residues. V was clipped by 5 bases and J by 7 bases; unmatched bases: 9. The CDR3 bases are TGTGCCAGCAGCCCCAGGGGGCAGTCATGGACCCAGTACTTC. It yields the protein CASSPRGQSWTQYF.

The V call is TRBV7-2, the J call TRBJ1-2; D perhaps matches TRBD1 (5 bases). This CDR3 is built from 16 residues. Germline CDR1 reads SGHTA; CDR2 reads FQGNSA. The V end was cut by 0 bases, the J end by 0 bases, with 11 bases between. The chain's CDR3 is CASSLAGTQANYGYTF. Written as DNA, the CDR3 is TGTGCCAGCAGCTTAGCTGGGACCCAAGCTAACTATGGCTACACCTTC.

This clonotype was picked up many times. The CDR3 DNA follows: TGCGCCAGCAGCTTGTACGGTGGTCAGCAGCCCCAGCATTTT. Translated: CASSLYGGQQPQHF. The chain carries TRBV5-1 and TRBJ1-5; D gene uncertain. The V and J ends lost 1 base and 7 bases respectively, with 12 bases between them. The CDR3 consists of 14 residues. Germline-derived CDR1 and CDR2 are SGHRS and YFSETQ.

There are a few counts of this clonotype. The chain recombines TRBV7-9 with TRBJ1-1, with D possibly being TRBD1 (6 bases). The CDR3 consists of 14 residues. V was trimmed by 5 bases and J by 4 bases, leaving 14 bases between them. Germline loops: CDR1 SEHNR, CDR2 FQNEAQ (reference sequence). DNA for the CDR3: TGTGCCAGCAGCGTGATGGACAGTTCCACTGAAGCTTTCTTT. Protein sequence: CASSVMDSSTEAFF.

The rearrangement links TRBV4-2 to TRBJ2-2; 9 bases map to TRBD1. The CDR3 consists of 13 residues. J lost 7 bases, V lost 4 bases, and 1 base had no gene match. Germline V gene sequence: CDR1 LGHNA, CDR2 YNFKEQ. CDR3 DNA sequence: TGTGCCAGCAGCCCGACAGGGGGCGGGGAGCTGTTTTTT. Amino acids: CASSPTGGGELFF.

In the case of this clonotype: At one end the junction does not follow the germline gene, possibly because of a read error. The chain couples TRBV2 to TRBJ2-1, with D possibly TRBD1 on 6 matching bases. The CDR3 has 14 residues. Germline CDR1 reads SNHLY; CDR2 reads FYNNEI. The CDR3 reads CASSVRGSYNQQFF. CDR3 coding DNA: TGTGCCAGCAGTGTCAGGGGATCCTACAATCAGCAGTTCTTC.

The sample holds a few counts of this clonotype. This rearrangement joins TRBV7-3 to TRBJ1-6, with 8 nucleotides matching TRBD1. Germline-derived CDR1 and CDR2 are SGHTA and FQGTGA. The CDR3 contains 13 residues. V lost 6 bases and J lost 9; bases outside the gene matches: 4. CDR3 DNA sequence: TGTGCCAGCAGTTTTGGGACAGGTTCACCCCTCCACTTT. It yields the protein CASSFGTGSPLHF.

This clonotype was recorded a few times. CDR3 DNA sequence: TGTGCCAGCAGCTTTGCTATCGACAGGAACACTGAAGCTTTCTTT. Translated, it gives CASSFAIDRNTEAFF. The genes are TRBV7-2 and TRBJ1-1; tentative D call: TRBD1 (5 bases). Germline V CDR1 and CDR2: SGHTA, FQGNSA. Trimming cost V 3 bases and J 1 base, with 12 bases left between them. CDR3 length: 15 amino acids.

The chain employs TRBV5-1 and TRBJ2-2; 7 bases align to TRBD2. With 3 bases clipped from V and 6 bases from J, the junction kept 8 bases outside the gene matches. Germline V gene data show CDR1 as SGHRS and CDR2 as YFSETQ. This CDR3 is built from 15 residues. CDR3 residues: CASSSQTSLPGELFF. Written as DNA, the CDR3 is TGCGCCAGCAGCTCTCAGACTAGCCTTCCCGGGGAGCTGTTTTTT.

The CDR3 coding sequence is TGCGCCAGCAGCTTGGCCGGGCTAGGTGGTGAGACCCAGTACTTC. Amino acids: CASSLAGLGGETQYF. The chain joins TRBV5-1 to TRBJ2-5; no clear D. Germline CDR1 is SGHRS and CDR2 is YFSETQ. The CDR3 consists of 15 residues. V was cut by 0 bases and J by 5 bases, with 14 bases left in between.

This clonotype was seen a few times. The chain combines TRBV2 with TRBJ2-1, with TRBD2 matching over 10 bases. The germline V gene encodes CDR1 SNHLY and CDR2 FYNNEI. The CDR3 has 15 amino acids. With V trimmed by 6 bases and J by 9 bases, 11 bases remained unmatched. CDR3 loop: CASSIERGGAGEQFF. In DNA, the CDR3 is TGTGCCAGCAGCATCGAGCGGGGGGGCGCTGGTGAGCAGTTCTTC.

V gene TRBV24-1 combines with J gene TRBJ2-2; unclear D gene. Per germline, CDR1 KGHDR and CDR2 SFDVKD. This CDR3 comprises 13 residues. Trimming cost V 6 bases and J 1 base, with 5 bases left between them. The CDR3 sequence is CATSPQNTGELFF. CDR3 bases: TGTGCCACCAGTCCTCAGAACACCGGGGAGCTGTTTTTT.

The rearrangement joins TRBV19 to TRBJ1-5; no definite D call. Germline CDR1 reads LNHDA; CDR2 reads SQIVND (reference sequence). V was cut by 0 bases and J by 7 bases, with 7 bases left in between. The CDR3 is made up of 13 amino acids. CDR3 region: CASSIDGQQPQHF. CDR3 in DNA: TGTGCCAGTAGTATAGATGGGCAGCAGCCCCAGCATTTT.

This clonotype was counted between two and nine times. The rearrangement links TRBV7-3 to TRBJ1-1, with a tentative D call TRBD1 (5 bases). The CDR3 consists of 13 residues. The germline V gene encodes CDR1 SGHTA and CDR2 FQGTGA. V was shortened by 0 bases and J by 7 bases, with 9 bases between the two germline ends. The chain's CDR3 is CASSLTTGVEAFF. The CDR3 DNA follows: TGTGCCAGCAGCTTAACGACGGGGGTTGAAGCTTTCTTT.